Below are 10 T cell receptor beta chains sequenced from a single sample in a study of OX40 agonist ivuxolimab in advanced cancers. Assay used: immunoSEQ multiplex PCR; TCRdb lists only in-frame clones, some missing. The sample carries approximately 62,000 clones, 80% to 95% recorded once. Sequencing used CD4+ or CD8+ T cells sorted from blood, obtained in a trial of the OX40 agonist ivuxolimab. These receptors were collected from an adult with an advanced solid tumor such as melanoma, head and neck, liver or kidney cancer.

The V call is TRBV7-9, the J call TRBJ2-7; D perhaps matches TRBD1 (6 bases). Germline values: CDR1 SEHNR, CDR2 FQNEAQ (reference sequence). The CDR3 runs 14 residues. V lost 1 base, J lost 3 bases, and 10 bases lay in between. The CDR3 loop is CASSLGDTHYEQYF. Written as DNA, the CDR3 is TGTGCCAGCAGCTTAGGGGACACCCACTACGAGCAGTACTTC.

The genes are TRBV4-1 and TRBJ2-7, with 8 positions matching TRBD2. Trimming at V came to 1 base and at J to 1 base, leaving 0 bases not matched to a gene. The CDR3 has 14 amino acids. Germline CDR1 and CDR2: MGHRA and YSYEKL. The CDR3 protein is CASSQAGGSYEQYF. The CDR3 bases are TGCGCCAGCAGCCAAGCGGGGGGGTCCTACGAGCAGTACTTC.

The chain couples TRBV2 to TRBJ1-5; 7 bases align to TRBD1. V shed 4 bases, J shed 3 bases, and the junction held 3 bases outside the gene matches. The length of the CDR3 is 14 residues. CDR1 SNHLY and CDR2 FYNNEI come from the germline V gene. The CDR3 is CASSVQGSNQPQHF. DNA for the CDR3: TGTGCCAGCAGTGTACAGGGGTCCAATCAGCCCCAGCATTTT.

Turning to this clone: Other DNA sequences in this specimen translate into the identical CDR3. V and J are TRBV6-5 and TRBJ2-7; D unclear. Germline V CDR1 and CDR2: MNHEY, SVGAGI. The CDR3 runs 13 residues. V dropped 2 bases and J dropped 0 bases, with 5 bases sitting between them. The CDR3 DNA is TGTGCCAGCAGTTACCTGAGCTCCTACGAGCAGTACTTC. Its translation: CASSYLSSYEQYF.

The chain combines TRBV9 with TRBJ1-4, with TRBD1 matching 9 bases. Looked up from germline, CDR1 is SGDLS and CDR2 is YYNGEE. The V gene end was trimmed by 0 bases and the J gene end by 4 bases; junction bases not matched to a gene: 13. CDR3 length equals 19 residues. The CDR3 nucleotides are TGTGCCAGCAGCGTAGTAGTCGCCCCGACAGGGGGGGATAATGAAAAACTGTTTTTT. Translating gives CASSVVVAPTGGDNEKLFF.

The V and J genes are TRBV27 and TRBJ2-1, with 11 bases lining up with TRBD2. Looked up from germline, CDR1 is MNHEY and CDR2 is SMNVEV (reference sequence). Germline trimming cut 2 bases from V and 5 bases from J; bases unmatched to any gene: 2. The CDR3 runs to 15 residues. CDR3 in amino acids: CASSLGTSGNNEQFF. The CDR3 DNA reads TGTGCCAGCAGTTTAGGGACTAGCGGCAACAATGAGCAGTTCTTC.

V is TRBV19 and J is TRBJ2-2, with D possibly TRBD2 on 5 matching bases. From germline, CDR1 is LNHDA and CDR2 SQIVND (reference sequence). This CDR3 has 15 residues. Between the trimmed V and J ends, which lost 3 bases and 4 bases, there was a span of 12 bases. The CDR3 DNA is TGTGCCAGTAGTATTTCCCATCGGGGCACCGGGGAGCTGTTTTTT. Amino acids: CASSISHRGTGELFF.

The rearrangement links TRBV4-2 to TRBJ2-2; D possibly corresponds to TRBD2 (6 bases). CDR3 length: 15 residues. V dropped 0 bases and J dropped 6 bases, with 11 bases sitting between them. Germline V gene sequence: CDR1 LGHNA, CDR2 YNFKEQ. The CDR3 DNA sequence: TGTGCCAGCAGCCAAGATTGGGCTAGCGCCGGGGAGCTGTTTTTT. Translating gives CASSQDWASAGELFF.

The chain uses TRBV12-5 and TRBJ1-2, with TRBD1 identical over 7 bases. The CDR3 totals 12 residues. Germline loops: CDR1 LGHNT, CDR2 FRNRAP. Unmatched junction bases numbered 3, after V lost 6 bases and J lost 5 bases. The DNA of the CDR3 is TGTGCTAGTGGCGACAGGGAGTATGGCTACACCTTC. This translates into CASGDREYGYTF.

The chain couples TRBV10-3 to TRBJ1-5; D unclear. Looked up from germline, CDR1 is ENHRY and CDR2 is SYGVKD. This CDR3 is 14 amino acids long. Trimming cost V 3 bases and J 4 bases, with 10 bases left between them. CDR3 DNA: TGTGCCATCAGTGATAGAACAGTTAATCAGCCCCAGCATTTT. It is translated as CAISDRTVNQPQHF.